This T cell receptor (beta chain) was retrieved from a study of CD8+ T cells in alopecia areata. About the study: The study gave treated patients oral tofacitinib at 5 to 10 mg twice daily.

Sequencing relied on a cDNA template that was reverse transcribed from extracted RNA. Some clones are missing from TCRdb's copy, which holds only in-frame ones; the method was immunoSEQ multiplex PCR. The profile covers 200,000 or so clones, with roughly 60% appearing a single time and 5% to 6% taken by the ten largest. Treatment noted: oral pan-JAK inhibitor, 5-10 mg twice daily. Study-wide points: Scalp and blood retained many expanded lesional clones during tofacitinib. Tofacitinib significantly decreased scalp clonality and expanded CD8+ clones among top 100.

Deletions cut 5 bases from V and 4 bases from J, with 15 bases between. This CDR3 has 15 amino acids. CDR1 LNHDA and CDR2 SQIVND come from the germline V gene (reference sequence). With respect to this clone: Its antigen remains unknown.

The sequences come from CD4+ T cells sorted from blood, collected at week 24, from a patient treated with tofacitinib. This TCR was sampled from a human donor with alopecia areata. This sequence joins TRBV19 and TRBJ1-5, with D possibly matching TRBD1 (6 bases). CDR3 residues: CASSPPGTSNQPQHF. The CDR3 DNA sequence: TGTGCCAGTAGTCCGCCCGGGACATCTAATCAGCCCCAGCATTTT.